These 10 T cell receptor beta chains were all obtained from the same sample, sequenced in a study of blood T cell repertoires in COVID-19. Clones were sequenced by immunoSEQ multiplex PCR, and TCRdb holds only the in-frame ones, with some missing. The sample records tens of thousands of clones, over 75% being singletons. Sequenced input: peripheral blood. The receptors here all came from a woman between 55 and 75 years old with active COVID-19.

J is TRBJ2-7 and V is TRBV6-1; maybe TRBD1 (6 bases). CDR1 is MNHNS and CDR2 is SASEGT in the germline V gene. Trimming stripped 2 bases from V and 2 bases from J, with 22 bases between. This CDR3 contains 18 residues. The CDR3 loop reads CASSERDKSMDSPYEQYF. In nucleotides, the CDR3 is TGTGCCAGCAGTGAAAGGGATAAGTCGATGGACAGCCCCTACGAGCAGTACTTC.

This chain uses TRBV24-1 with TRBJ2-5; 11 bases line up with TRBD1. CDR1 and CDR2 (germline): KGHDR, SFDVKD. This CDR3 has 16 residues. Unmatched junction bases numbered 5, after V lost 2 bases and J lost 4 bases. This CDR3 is CATSDSGQGAGETQYF. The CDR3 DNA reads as TGTGCCACCAGTGATTCTGGACAGGGGGCCGGAGAGACCCAGTACTTC.

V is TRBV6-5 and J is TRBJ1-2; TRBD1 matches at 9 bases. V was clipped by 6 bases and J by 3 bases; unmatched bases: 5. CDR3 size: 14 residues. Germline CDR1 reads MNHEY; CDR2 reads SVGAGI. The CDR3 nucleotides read TGTGCCAGCAGGAACAGGGGGCTCGACTATGGCTACACCTTC. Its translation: CASRNRGLDYGYTF.

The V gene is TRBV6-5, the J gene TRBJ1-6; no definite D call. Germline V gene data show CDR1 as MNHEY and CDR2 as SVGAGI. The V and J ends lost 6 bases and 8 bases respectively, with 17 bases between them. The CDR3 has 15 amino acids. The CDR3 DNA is TGTGCCAGCAGCCCCAGAGGGAGAGCGGATTCACCCCTCCACTTT. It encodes CASSPRGRADSPLHF.

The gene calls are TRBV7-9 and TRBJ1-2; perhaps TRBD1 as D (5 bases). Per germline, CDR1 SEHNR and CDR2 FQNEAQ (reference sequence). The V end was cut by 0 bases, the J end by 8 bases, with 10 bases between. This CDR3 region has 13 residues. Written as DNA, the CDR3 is TGTGCCAGCAGCTTAGCTGGGCAGGGCGGCTACACCTTC. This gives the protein CASSLAGQGGYTF.

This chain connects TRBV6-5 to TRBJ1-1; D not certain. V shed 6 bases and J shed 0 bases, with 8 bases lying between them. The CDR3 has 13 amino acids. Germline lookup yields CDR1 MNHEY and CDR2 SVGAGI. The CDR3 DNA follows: TGTGCCAGCAGGACTGAGGTGAACACTGAAGCTTTCTTT. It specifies CASRTEVNTEAFF.

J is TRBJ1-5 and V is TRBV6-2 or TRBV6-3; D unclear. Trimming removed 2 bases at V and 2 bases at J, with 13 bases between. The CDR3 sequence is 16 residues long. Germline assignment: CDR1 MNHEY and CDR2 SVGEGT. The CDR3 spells CASSYQAPLGNQPQHF. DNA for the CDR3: TGTGCCAGCAGTTACCAGGCCCCTTTGGGCAATCAGCCCCAGCATTTT.

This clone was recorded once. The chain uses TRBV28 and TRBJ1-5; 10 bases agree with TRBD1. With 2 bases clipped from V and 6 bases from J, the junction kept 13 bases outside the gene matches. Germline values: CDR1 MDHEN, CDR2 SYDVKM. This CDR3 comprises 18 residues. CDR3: CASSLSIRQGAKGQPQHF. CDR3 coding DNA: TGTGCCAGCAGTTTAAGCATCCGACAGGGGGCTAAGGGTCAGCCCCAGCATTTT.

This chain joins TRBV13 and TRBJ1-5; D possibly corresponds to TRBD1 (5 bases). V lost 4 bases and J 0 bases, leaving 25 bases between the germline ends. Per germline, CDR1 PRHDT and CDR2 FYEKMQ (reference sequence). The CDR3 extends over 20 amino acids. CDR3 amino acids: CASSSHRDYLNLYSNQPQHF. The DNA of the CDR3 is TGTGCCAGCAGCTCCCACCGGGACTACCTGAACCTATATAGCAATCAGCCCCAGCATTTT. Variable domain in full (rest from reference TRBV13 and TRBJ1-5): AAGVIQSPRHLIKEKRETATLKCYPIPRHDTVYWYQQGPGQDPQFLISFYEKMQSDKGSIPDRFSAQQFSDYHSELNMSSLELGDSALYFCASSSHRDYLNLYSNQPQHFGDGTRLSIL.

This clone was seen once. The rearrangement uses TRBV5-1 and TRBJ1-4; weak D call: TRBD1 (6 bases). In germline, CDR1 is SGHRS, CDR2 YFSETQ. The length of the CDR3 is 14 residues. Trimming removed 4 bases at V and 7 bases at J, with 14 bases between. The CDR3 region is CASSNTGLGEKLFF. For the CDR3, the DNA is TGCGCCAGCAGCAATACAGGGTTGGGTGAAAAACTGTTTTTT.